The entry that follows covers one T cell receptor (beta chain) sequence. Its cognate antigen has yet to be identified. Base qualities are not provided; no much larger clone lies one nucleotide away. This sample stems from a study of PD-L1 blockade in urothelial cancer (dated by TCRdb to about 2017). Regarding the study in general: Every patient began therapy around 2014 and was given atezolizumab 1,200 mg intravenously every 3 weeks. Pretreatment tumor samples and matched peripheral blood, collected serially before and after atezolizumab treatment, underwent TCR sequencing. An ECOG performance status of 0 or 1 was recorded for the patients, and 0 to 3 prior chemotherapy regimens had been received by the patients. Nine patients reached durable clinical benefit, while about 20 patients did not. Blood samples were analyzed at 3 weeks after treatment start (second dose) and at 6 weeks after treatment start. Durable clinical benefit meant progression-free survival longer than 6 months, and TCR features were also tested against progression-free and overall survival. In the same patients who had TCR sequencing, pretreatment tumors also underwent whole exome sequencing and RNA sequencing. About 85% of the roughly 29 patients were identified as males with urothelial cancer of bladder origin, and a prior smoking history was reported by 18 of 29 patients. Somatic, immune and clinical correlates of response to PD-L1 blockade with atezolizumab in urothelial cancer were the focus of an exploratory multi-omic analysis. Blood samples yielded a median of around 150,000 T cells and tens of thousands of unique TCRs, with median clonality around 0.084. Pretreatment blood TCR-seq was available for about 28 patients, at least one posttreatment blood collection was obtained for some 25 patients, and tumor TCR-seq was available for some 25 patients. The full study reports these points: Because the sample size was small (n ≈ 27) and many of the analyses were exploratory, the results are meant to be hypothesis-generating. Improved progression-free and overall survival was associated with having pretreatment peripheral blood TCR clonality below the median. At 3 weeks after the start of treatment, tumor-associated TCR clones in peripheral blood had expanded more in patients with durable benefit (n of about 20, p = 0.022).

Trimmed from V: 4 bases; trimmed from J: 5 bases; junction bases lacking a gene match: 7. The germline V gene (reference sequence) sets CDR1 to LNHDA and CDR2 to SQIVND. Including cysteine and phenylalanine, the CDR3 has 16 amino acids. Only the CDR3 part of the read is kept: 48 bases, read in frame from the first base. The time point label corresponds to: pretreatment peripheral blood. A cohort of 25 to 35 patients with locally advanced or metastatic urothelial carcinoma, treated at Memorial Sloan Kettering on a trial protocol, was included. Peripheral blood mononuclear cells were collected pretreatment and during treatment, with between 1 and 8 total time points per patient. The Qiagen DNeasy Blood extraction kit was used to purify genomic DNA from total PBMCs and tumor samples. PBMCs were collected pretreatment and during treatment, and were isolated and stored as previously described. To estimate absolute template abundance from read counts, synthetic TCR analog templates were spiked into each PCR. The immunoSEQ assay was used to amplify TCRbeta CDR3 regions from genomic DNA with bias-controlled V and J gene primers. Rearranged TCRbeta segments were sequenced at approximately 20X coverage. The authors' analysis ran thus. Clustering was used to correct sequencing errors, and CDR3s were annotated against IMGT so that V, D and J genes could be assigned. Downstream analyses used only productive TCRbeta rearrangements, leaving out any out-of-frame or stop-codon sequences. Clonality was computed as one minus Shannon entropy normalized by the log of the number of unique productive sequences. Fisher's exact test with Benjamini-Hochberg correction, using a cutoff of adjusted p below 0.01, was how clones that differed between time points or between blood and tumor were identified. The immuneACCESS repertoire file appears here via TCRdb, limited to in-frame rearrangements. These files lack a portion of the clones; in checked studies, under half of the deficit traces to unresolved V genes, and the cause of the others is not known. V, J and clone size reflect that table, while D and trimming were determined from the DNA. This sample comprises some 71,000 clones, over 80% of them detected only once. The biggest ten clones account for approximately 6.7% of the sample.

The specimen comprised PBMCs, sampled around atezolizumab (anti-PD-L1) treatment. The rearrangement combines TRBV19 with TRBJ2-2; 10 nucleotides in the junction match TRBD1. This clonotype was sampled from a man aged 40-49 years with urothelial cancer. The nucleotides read TGTGCCAGTAGTAAATTCGGGACAGGGGTGACCGGGGAGCTGTTTTTT. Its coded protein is CASSKFGTGVTGELFF.